This passage covers 7 T cell receptor beta chains from one sample sequenced in a study of blood T cell repertoires in COVID-19. The repertoire was sequenced with immunoSEQ multiplex PCR; TCRdb's copy has only in-frame clones and lacks some. The sample carries under 200,000 clones, 80% to 90% recorded once. Sequencing was performed on peripheral blood. These receptors all come from a man in his sixties with acute or convalescent COVID-19.

As for this clone: Sequence at one end of the junction differs from germline and may be a read error. The CDR3 DNA sequence: TGTGCTAGCAGCTTGATTCACGGGGGAGAGACCCAGTACTTC. Its translation is CASSLIHGGETQYF. J is TRBJ2-5 and V is TRBV7-7, with D perhaps matching TRBD2 (6 bases). The germline CDR1 and CDR2 sequences are SSHAT and FNYEAQ (reference sequence). The length of the CDR3 is 14 residues. The variable domain in full, completed from reference TRBV7-7 and TRBJ2-5, reads GAGVSQSPRYKVTKRGQDVTLRCDPISSHATLYWYQQALGQGPEFLTYFNYEAQPDKSGLPSDRFSAERPEGSISTLTIQRTEQRDSAMYRCASSLIHGGETQYFGPGTRLLVL.

The chain joins TRBV28 to TRBJ1-5, with 9 nucleotides matching TRBD1. This CDR3 spans 14 amino acids. Losses at the gene ends were 8 bases for V and 5 bases for J; bases not matched to a gene: 7. Per germline, CDR1 MDHEN and CDR2 SYDVKM. In nucleotides, the CDR3 is TGTGCCAGCGGCGGAGGACAGGGGTATCAGCCCCAGCATTTT. Encoded protein: CASGGGQGYQPQHF.

This clone came up once. The chain carries TRBV28 and TRBJ1-2, with D unclear. CDR3 length: 15 amino acids. CDR1 is MDHEN and CDR2 is SYDVKM in the germline V gene. V dropped 5 bases and J dropped 2 bases, with 15 bases sitting between them. For the CDR3, the DNA is TGTGCCAGCAGTCCCCTCCCTGAACAGAACTATGGCTACACCTTC. This translates into CASSPLPEQNYGYTF.

The V gene is TRBV5-1, the J gene TRBJ2-1; TRBD1 agrees at 7 bases. J was trimmed by 4 bases and V by 3 bases; bases with no gene match: 7. Germline CDR1 is SGHRS and CDR2 is YFSETQ. The CDR3 is 15 residues long. In nucleotides, the CDR3 is TGCGCCAGCAGCTCACAGGGGCCCAAATACAATGAGCAGTTCTTC. This sequence encodes CASSSQGPKYNEQFF.

This clone appeared once. V usage is TRBV27 and J usage is TRBJ1-1, with 7 bases identical to TRBD1. Germline CDR1 is MNHEY and CDR2 is SMNVEV (reference sequence). This CDR3 has 15 amino acids. J lost 5 bases, V lost 7 bases, and 13 bases had no gene match. The CDR3 here is CASTRGDRDLTEAFF. The CDR3 DNA reads TGTGCCAGCACCCGAGGAGACAGGGACTTGACTGAAGCTTTCTTT.

The J gene is TRBJ1-5, the V gene TRBV5-1; TRBD1 matches 7 bases. V lost 2 bases and J lost 4; bases outside the gene matches: 6. The V gene's germline CDR1 is SGHRS and CDR2 YFSETQ. The length of the CDR3 is 15 residues. The CDR3 DNA reads as TGCGCCAGCAGCTTTGGCGACAGGGAAAATCAGCCCCAGCATTTT. The encoded protein is CASSFGDRENQPQHF.

The chain is built from TRBV24-1 and TRBJ2-3; 8 bases map to TRBD2. J lost 3 bases, V lost 9 bases, and 25 bases had no gene match. CDR3 size: 20 residues. CDR1 and CDR2 from the germline V gene are KGHDR and SFDVKD. The CDR3: CATESSGIPLGERETDTQYF. DNA of the CDR3: TGTGCCACCGAGAGCTCCGGGATACCTTTAGGGGAGCGGGAGACAGATACGCAGTATTTT.